This T cell receptor (beta chain) was sequenced during a study of CD4 T cells in relation to SARS-CoV-2 and coronaviruses. Repertoires were generated with immunoSEQ multiplex PCR, while TCRdb's copy carries only in-frame clones and drops some. The sample records about 64,000 clones, approximately 94% being singletons. Before the COVID-19 pandemic, during about 2010-2018, CD4+ T cells were taken from unexposed donors. Between the trimmed V and J ends, which lost 6 bases and 0 bases, there was a span of 15 bases. This CDR3 spans 15 amino acids. Germline loops: CDR1 MDHEN, CDR2 SYDVKM. Sample: naive CD4+ T cells from PBMCs. As for subset: naive CD4+ T cells isolated by negative enrichment. The chain is built from TRBV28 and TRBJ2-7; D may be TRBD2 (6 bases). This sequence originates from a human donor in good health. The DNA for the CDR3 is TGTGCCAGCAGAGGCGGCGGGACGGACTCCTACGAGCAGTACTTC. Translated: CASRGGGTDSYEQYF.